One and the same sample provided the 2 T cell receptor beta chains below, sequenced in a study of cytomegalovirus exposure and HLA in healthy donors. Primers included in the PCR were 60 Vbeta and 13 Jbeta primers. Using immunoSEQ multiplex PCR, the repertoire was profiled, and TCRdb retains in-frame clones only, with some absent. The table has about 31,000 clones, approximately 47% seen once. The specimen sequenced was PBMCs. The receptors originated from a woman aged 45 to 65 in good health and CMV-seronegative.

The CDR3 loop reads CASSRTSGGAVRETQYF. CDR3 sequence (DNA): TGTGCCAGCTCAAGGACTAGCGGGGGGGCCGTCCGGGAGACCCAGTACTTC. This chain connects TRBV18 to TRBJ2-5, with 15 positions matching TRBD2. Losses at the gene ends were 5 bases for V and 5 bases for J; bases not matched to a gene: 9. The germline V gene has CDR1 KGHSH and CDR2 LQKENI. The CDR3 totals 17 residues.

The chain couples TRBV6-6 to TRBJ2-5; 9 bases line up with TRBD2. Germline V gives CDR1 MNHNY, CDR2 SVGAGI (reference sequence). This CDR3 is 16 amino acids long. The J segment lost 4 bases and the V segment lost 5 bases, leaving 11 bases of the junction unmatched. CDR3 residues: CASSPSGASRGETQYF. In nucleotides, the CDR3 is TGTGCCAGCAGTCCTAGCGGGGCCTCTCGGGGAGAGACCCAGTACTTC.